One TCR beta chain is described in this entry. V lost 0 bases and J lost 3, with 8 bases in between. The CDR3 runs 15 residues. CDR1 is MGHRA, CDR2 YSYEKL, per germline. TCR sequencing used cDNA made by reverse transcription of extracted RNA. TCRdb keeps only in-frame clones here, not all; method: immunoSEQ multiplex PCR. The sample shows roughly 120,000 clones, 50% to 75% of them seen only once. These data belong to a study of CD8+ T cells in alopecia areata. As for the study in general: The share of scalp area affected provided the severity score for treated patients.

Specified treatment: oral pan-JAK inhibitor, 5-10 mg twice daily. This chain joins TRBV4-1 and TRBJ1-4; D not resolved. Sequenced here: CD8+ T cells sorted from blood, sampled at week 24, from a patient treated with tofacitinib. This receptor was identified in a human donor with alopecia areata. DNA for the CDR3: TGCGCCAGCAGCCAAGAAGCGTCAGCTAATGAAAAACTGTTTTTT. Translation gives CASSQEASANEKLFF.